This T cell receptor beta chain comes out of a study of blood T cell repertoires in COVID-19. Study information: Some COVID-19 samples were acute and others convalescent; all came from the United States, Italy and Spain. Sources were T cells, B-cell-depleted T cells, or PBMCs; the material itself was cDNA or gDNA.

Methods used by the authors: Amplifying reference gene primers gave estimates of nucleated cell counts. Some clones are missing from TCRdb's copy, which holds only in-frame ones; the method was immunoSEQ multiplex PCR. Clone size and the V and J calls come from that table; the DNA yielded D and trimming. The table shows around 59,000 clones, with 70% to 90% occurring only once. Material for sequencing was peripheral blood. This clonotype was obtained from a man between 60 and 75 years old with acute or convalescent COVID-19.

The chain's CDR3 is CASTPTGAKRVNEQYF. CDR3 DNA sequence: TGTGCCAGCACCCCGACAGGGGCTAAGCGCGTAAACGAGCAGTACTTC. The chain combines TRBV28 with TRBJ2-7; 8 nucleotides line up with TRBD1. Per the germline V gene, CDR1 is MDHEN and CDR2 is SYDVKM. Trimming removed 7 bases from V and 5 bases from J; junction bases left unmatched: 16. The CDR3 is 16 amino acids.